The TCR beta chain under discussion was sequenced for a study of cytomegalovirus exposure and HLA in healthy donors. Study-wide results and caveats: For most TCR sequences rarity was the rule, although some public TCRs occurred in many donors. Some TCR beta chains (about 170 of them) were listed as cytomegalovirus-associated.

The table lists this clone with a count of one. What it binds is not known. Generated by immunoSEQ multiplex PCR, the TCRdb table keeps only in-frame clones and is missing some. The profile shows 150,000 to 180,000 clones, around 84% of them singletons. The CDR3 length is 15 residues. The germline V gene encodes CDR1 MNHEY and CDR2 SMNVEV (reference sequence). Unmatched junction bases numbered 8, after V lost 4 bases and J lost 8 bases. The clonotype was recovered from a human donor in good health. The sequenced sample consisted of PBMCs. The genes are TRBV27 and TRBJ1-4; TRBD1 matches 9 bases. CDR3 DNA: TGTGCCAGCAGTTCCTCATACAGGGGGCGGGAAAAACTGTTTTTT. It specifies CASSSSYRGREKLFF.